The 30 T cell receptor beta chains below were found in one sample sequenced in a study of blood T cell repertoires in COVID-19. Here immunoSEQ multiplex PCR was the method, and the copy in TCRdb shows in-frame clones only, minus some. The data show over 25,000 clones, around 88% seen once. The sample was peripheral blood. These receptors were taken from a man between 65 and 85 years old with acute or convalescent COVID-19.

The rearrangement uses TRBV10-3 and TRBJ1-5, with a possible D match to TRBD1 (5 bases). Germline V gene lookup returns CDR1 ENHRY and CDR2 SYGVKD. V lost 3 bases and J lost 7, with 13 bases in between. The CDR3 runs to 14 residues. This CDR3 is CAISDVRGGQPQHF. DNA for the CDR3: TGTGCCATCAGTGACGTAAGGGGCGGCCAGCCCCAGCATTTT.

V usage is TRBV28 and J usage is TRBJ2-7; weak D call: TRBD2 (5 bases). Trimming left V 2 bases short and J 7 bases short, with 12 bases between. The length of the CDR3 is 13 residues. Germline assignment: CDR1 MDHEN and CDR2 SYDVKM. The CDR3 reads CASSLEGIWEQYF. CDR3 nucleotide sequence: TGTGCCAGCAGTTTAGAGGGTATATGGGAGCAGTACTTC.

The rearrangement uses TRBV19 and TRBJ2-3; D possibly corresponds to TRBD1 (5 bases). Germline CDR1 LNHDA, CDR2 SQIVND (reference sequence). The CDR3 consists of 15 residues. The germline V and J ends were trimmed by 3 bases and 3 bases, with 13 bases remaining between them. This chain's CDR3 is CASSIQGLGTDTQYF. Written as DNA, the CDR3 is TGTGCCAGTAGTATTCAGGGCCTTGGGACAGATACGCAGTATTTT. Variable domain in full (rest from reference TRBV19 and TRBJ2-3): DGGITQSPKYLFRKEGQNVTLSCEQNLNHDAMYWYRQDPGQGLRLIYYSQIVNDFQKGDIAEGYSVSREKKESFPLTVTSAQKNPTAFYLCASSIQGLGTDTQYFGPGTRLTVL.

The chain joins TRBV7-9 to TRBJ2-2, with 8 bases aligning to TRBD1. The CDR3 consists of 15 residues. The V gene's germline CDR1 is SEHNR and CDR2 FQNEAQ (reference sequence). V was clipped by 2 bases and J by 3 bases; unmatched bases: 2. CDR3 nucleotides: TGTGCCAGCAGCTTAAAGACAGGGGACACCGGGGAGCTGTTTTTT. Its protein is CASSLKTGDTGELFF.

V is TRBV7-2 and J is TRBJ1-6, with TRBD1 matching 11 bases. V lost 1 base to trimming and J lost 10 bases; unmatched junction nucleotides: 3. The CDR3 runs to 15 residues. Germline loops: CDR1 SGHTA, CDR2 FQGNSA. CDR3 in DNA: TGTGCCAGCAGCTTAGGTGGGACAGGGGGATCACCCCTCCACTTT. It encodes CASSLGGTGGSPLHF.

The chain recombines TRBV5-1 with TRBJ2-1; 9 bases align to TRBD1. CDR1 SGHRS and CDR2 YFSETQ come from the germline V gene. J gave up 7 bases and V 9 bases, and 11 bases lay outside the gene matches. The CDR3 has 14 residues. This CDR3 reads CATSQGAGSNEQFF. Here the CDR3 DNA reads TGCGCCACCTCACAGGGGGCAGGCTCGAATGAGCAGTTCTTC.

This clone occurred once. The rearrangement joins TRBV7-2 to TRBJ2-7, with D maybe TRBD2 (6 bases). The germline CDR1 and CDR2 sequences are SGHTA and FQGNSA. CDR3 length: 15 residues. V shed 5 bases and J shed 0 bases, with 14 bases lying between them. CDR3 loop: CASSQTGLFSYEQYF. The CDR3, as DNA: TGTGCCAGCAGCCAAACCGGACTATTCTCCTACGAGCAGTACTTC.

The genes are TRBV9 and TRBJ2-5; D is perhaps TRBD1 (6 bases). Germline V gene lookup returns CDR1 SGDLS and CDR2 YYNGEE. This CDR3 contains 15 residues. Deletions cut 6 bases from V and 0 bases from J, with 15 bases between. The DNA of the CDR3 is TGTGCCAGCAACGAGGGGACACTTTACCAAGAGACCCAGTACTTC. Translated, it gives CASNEGTLYQETQYF. The complete variable domain, with remaining parts taken from reference TRBV9 and TRBJ2-5, reads DSGVTQTPKHLITATGQRVTLRCSPRSGDLSVYWYQQSLDQGLQFLIQYYNGEERAKGNILERFSAQQFPDLHSELNLSSLELGDSALYFCASNEGTLYQETQYFGPGTRLLVL.

The chain joins TRBV2 to TRBJ1-1; D unclear. V was shortened by 3 bases and J by 3 bases, with 11 bases between the two germline ends. Germline loops: CDR1 SNHLY, CDR2 FYNNEI. The CDR3 is 14 residues long. Here the CDR3 DNA reads TGTGCCAGCAGTGATTTTCGGGGAGACACTGAAGCTTTCTTT. Translated, it gives CASSDFRGDTEAFF.

This clone has only one observation. CDR3: CASSYRQGYSGNTIYF. CDR3 DNA sequence: TGTGCCAGCAGTTACCGACAGGGGTACTCTGGAAACACCATATATTTT. The genes are TRBV6-5 and TRBJ1-3; 8 nucleotides agree with TRBD1. Losses at the gene ends were 2 bases for V and 0 bases for J; bases not matched to a gene: 3. The germline V gene encodes CDR1 MNHEY and CDR2 SVGAGI. There are 16 residues in the CDR3.

This chain uses TRBV4-1 with TRBJ2-7, with a weak D call TRBD2 (5 bases). CDR1 and CDR2 from the germline V gene are MGHRA and YSYEKL. CDR3 length equals 16 residues. V lost 0 bases and J 7 bases, leaving 19 bases between the germline ends. The CDR3 loop reads CASSQDRRSRRREQYF. The CDR3 nucleotides are TGCGCCAGCAGCCAAGATCGGAGGAGTCGGAGACGGGAGCAGTACTTC.

The chain joins TRBV7-2 to TRBJ1-5, with D tentatively TRBD1 (6 bases). Germline V gives CDR1 SGHTA, CDR2 FQGNSA. The V and J ends lost 0 bases and 5 bases respectively, with 11 bases between them. The CDR3 is made up of 15 amino acids. Written as DNA, the CDR3 is TGTGCCAGCAGCTTAGCCGGGACAAGCTATCAGCCCCAGCATTTT. Protein sequence: CASSLAGTSYQPQHF.

V and J are TRBV7-8 and TRBJ2-7; TRBD2 matches at 11 bases. Germline V gene data show CDR1 as SGHVS and CDR2 as FQNEAQ. J gave up 3 bases and V 5 bases, and 3 bases lay outside the gene matches. This CDR3 has 14 amino acids. The chain's CDR3 is CASSRGTSGYEQYF. CDR3 sequence (DNA): TGTGCCAGCAGCCGAGGGACTAGCGGCTACGAGCAGTACTTC. The full variable domain, its missing parts supplied by reference TRBV7-8 and TRBJ2-7, is GAGVSQSPRYKVAKRGQDVALRCDPISGHVSLFWYQQALGQGPEFLTYFQNEAQLDKSGLPSDRFFAERPEGSVSTLKIQRTQQEDSAVYLCASSRGTSGYEQYFGPGTRLTVT.

The V call is TRBV18, the J call TRBJ2-7, with D perhaps TRBD2 (5 bases). In germline, CDR1 is KGHSH, CDR2 LQKENI. The V end was cut by 3 bases, the J end by 12 bases, with 21 bases between. The CDR3 sequence is 14 residues long. CDR3 bases: TGTGCCAGCTCACCCCAGCGGACGTTGTTTGAGAGGTACTTC. Translation: CASSPQRTLFERYF. Combining the CDR3 with reference TRBV18 and TRBJ2-7 gives the whole variable domain NAGVMQNPRHLVRRRGQEARLRCSPMKGHSHVYWYRQLPEEGLKFMVYLQKENIIDESGMPKERFSAEFPKEGPSILRIQQVVRGDSAAYFCASSPQRTLFERYFGPGTRLTVT.

The chain links TRBV6-5 to TRBJ2-2, with 12 bases aligning to TRBD2. The CDR3 sequence is 16 residues long. J lost 4 bases, V lost 2 bases, and 2 bases had no gene match. Germline CDR1 reads MNHEY; CDR2 reads SVGAGI. The CDR3 protein is CASSYGLAGLTGELFF. The CDR3 nucleotides are TGTGCCAGCAGTTACGGACTAGCGGGGCTCACCGGGGAGCTGTTTTTT.

The chain is built from TRBV7-2 and TRBJ2-7; D is perhaps TRBD1 (6 bases). The CDR3 contains 15 residues. Germline V CDR1 and CDR2: SGHTA, FQGNSA. The germline V and J ends were trimmed by 2 bases and 0 bases, with 11 bases remaining between them. CDR3 region: CASSLRSRGSYEQYF. The CDR3 region has the DNA TGTGCCAGCAGCTTACGGAGCAGGGGCTCCTACGAGCAGTACTTC.

This clone was found once. The chain has TRBV14 and TRBJ2-3; 7 bases line up with TRBD1. Trimming removed 4 bases from V and 6 bases from J; junction bases left unmatched: 7. The CDR3 sequence is 14 residues long. Germline-derived CDR1 and CDR2 are SGHDN and FVKESK. CDR3 in DNA: TGTGCCAGCAGCCCGGGACAGACTGGGGATACGCAGTATTTT. It is translated as CASSPGQTGDTQYF.

This clone came up a few times. The genes are TRBV28 and TRBJ1-5, with D uncertain. The V gene lost 2 bases and the J gene lost 6 bases, with 14 bases spanning the gap. The germline CDR1 and CDR2 sequences are MDHEN and SYDVKM. CDR3 length: 15 residues. CDR3 region: CASSLGGRLGQPQHF. CDR3 DNA: TGTGCCAGCAGTTTAGGTGGCCGCCTTGGTCAGCCCCAGCATTTT. The full variable domain, in which reference TRBV28 and TRBJ1-5 provide the parts outside the CDR3, is DVKVTQSSRYLVKRTGEKVFLECVQDMDHENMFWYRQDPGLGLRLIYFSYDVKMKEKGDIPEGYSVSREKKERFSLILESASTNQTSMYLCASSLGGRLGQPQHFGDGTRLSIL.

This chain links TRBV4-1 with TRBJ2-3; 8 positions agree with TRBD1. The CDR3 totals 15 residues. The ends lost 0 bases at V and 4 bases at J; junction bases unmatched: 3. CDR1 is MGHRA and CDR2 is YSYEKL in the germline V gene. The CDR3 DNA follows: TGCGCCAGCAGCCAAGACAGGGGGCTACCAGATACGCAGTATTTT. This codes for CASSQDRGLPDTQYF.

The chain is built from TRBV6-5 and TRBJ1-2, with 8 bases identical to TRBD1. From germline, CDR1 is MNHEY and CDR2 SVGAGI. This CDR3 spans 13 amino acids. V shed 6 bases and J 6 bases; nucleotides not matched to a gene: 6. CDR3 DNA: TGTGCCAGCAGCCTAGGACAGGGAAATGGCTACACCTTC. This sequence encodes CASSLGQGNGYTF.

V gene TRBV7-3 combines with J gene TRBJ1-2; 7 bases agree with TRBD1. CDR1 is SGHTA, CDR2 FQGTGA, per germline. This CDR3 contains 15 residues. V lost 5 bases to trimming and J lost 4 bases; unmatched junction nucleotides: 10. CDR3: CASSPSHRGAYGYTF. CDR3 nucleotides: TGTGCCAGCAGCCCCTCCCACAGGGGTGCCTATGGCTACACCTTC.

The J gene is TRBJ1-2, the V gene TRBV10-3; possibly TRBD1 for D (6 bases). Germline loops: CDR1 ENHRY, CDR2 SYGVKD. The CDR3 loop spans 16 amino acids. Trimming took off 1 base at V and 6 bases at J, with 18 bases between the two ends. CDR3: CAISEFALAGADGYTF. The DNA of the CDR3 is TGTGCCATCAGTGAGTTCGCACTGGCAGGGGCGGATGGCTACACCTTC.

This chain uses TRBV29-1 with TRBJ2-1; 10 nucleotides align to TRBD2. Germline V gene data show CDR1 as SQVTM and CDR2 as ANQGSEA. The CDR3 covers 14 residues. V lost 6 bases to trimming and J lost 3 bases; unmatched junction nucleotides: 5. The CDR3: CSVIAGGGYNEQFF. DNA of the CDR3: TGCAGCGTCATAGCGGGAGGTGGCTACAATGAGCAGTTCTTC.

The chain has TRBV11-2 and TRBJ2-5; 12 bases map to TRBD2. Germline V gene lookup returns CDR1 SGHAT and CDR2 FQNNGV. The J segment lost 5 bases and the V segment lost 5 bases, leaving 12 bases of the junction unmatched. There are 17 residues in the CDR3. The CDR3 DNA follows: TGTGCCAGCAGCCGCCGGCTAGCGGGAGGGAGTTCGGAGACCCAGTACTTC. Amino acids: CASSRRLAGGSSETQYF. The variable domain in full, with the rest retrieved from reference TRBV11-2 and TRBJ2-5, is EAGVAQSPRYKIIEKRQSVAFWCNPISGHATLYWYQQILGQGPKLLIQFQNNGVVDDSQLPKDRFSAERLKGVDSTLKIQPAKLEDSAVYLCASSRRLAGGSSETQYFGPGTRLLVL.

The chain combines TRBV9 with TRBJ2-1, with D perhaps matching TRBD2 (7 bases). Germline loops: CDR1 SGDLS, CDR2 YYNGEE. The germline V and J ends were trimmed by 0 bases and 1 base, with 11 bases remaining between them. The CDR3 contains 16 residues. The CDR3 spells CASSVEGRGSYNEQFF. CDR3 in DNA: TGTGCCAGCAGCGTAGAGGGGAGGGGGTCCTACAATGAGCAGTTCTTC.

The chain has TRBV7-2 and TRBJ2-1; 7 bases fit TRBD1. The CDR3 extends over 15 amino acids. V was pared by 1 base and J by 7 bases, with 7 bases of the junction left unmatched. CDR1 is SGHTA, CDR2 FQGNSA, per germline. The CDR3 loop is CASSLEGGAENEQFF. Written as DNA, the CDR3 is TGTGCCAGCAGCTTAGAAGGGGGCGCTGAGAATGAGCAGTTCTTC.

This clone was seen only once. The chain joins TRBV6-5 to TRBJ1-1; weak D call: TRBD1 (5 bases). CDR3 length: 15 amino acids. Germline CDR1 and CDR2: MNHEY and SVGAGI. Trimming removed 8 bases from V and 0 bases from J, with 16 bases in between. The CDR3 sequence is CASGGSRDLNTEAFF. The CDR3 bases are TGTGCCAGCGGAGGGAGCAGGGACCTGAACACTGAAGCTTTCTTT.

V and J are TRBV9 and TRBJ2-1; 8 nucleotides align to TRBD2. Germline assignment: CDR1 SGDLS and CDR2 YYNGEE. Trimming removed 3 bases from V and 0 bases from J; junction bases left unmatched: 2. There are 15 residues in the CDR3. The CDR3 bases are TGTGCCAGCAGCGCGAGCGGGAGCTCCTACAATGAGCAGTTCTTC. Its translation is CASSASGSSYNEQFF.

This chain connects TRBV28 to TRBJ1-6; 8 positions agree with TRBD1. The CDR3 length is 15 residues. CDR1 and CDR2 from the germline V gene are MDHEN and SYDVKM. The V and J ends lost 8 bases and 4 bases, in that order; junction bases with no gene match: 7. The CDR3 bases are TGTGCCAGCCGTCAGGGGGCGGGATATAATTCACCCCTCCACTTT. Residues: CASRQGAGYNSPLHF. Supplemented by reference TRBV28 and TRBJ1-6, the full variable domain reads DVKVTQSSRYLVKRTGEKVFLECVQDMDHENMFWYRQDPGLGLRLIYFSYDVKMKEKGDIPEGYSVSREKKERFSLILESASTNQTSMYLCASRQGAGYNSPLHFGNGTRLTVT.

This sequence joins TRBV6-5 and TRBJ1-1; tentative D call: TRBD1 (6 bases). Trimming shortened V by 5 bases and J by 5 bases, and 12 bases separated the two germline ends. From germline, CDR1 is MNHEY and CDR2 SVGAGI. The CDR3 is 13 residues long. DNA for the CDR3: TGTGCCAGCAGTACCCAACAGGGAACTGAAGCTTTCTTT. Translation: CASSTQQGTEAFF.